Below, 29 T cell receptor beta chains from the same sample are listed, as sequenced in a study of cytomegalovirus exposure and HLA in healthy donors. The PCR was carried out with 60 Vbeta primers and 13 Jbeta primers. Only in-frame clones appear in the TCRdb table, and some are missing; sequencing was by immunoSEQ multiplex PCR. The sample includes roughly 100,000 clones, 77% of them seen just once. Material: PBMCs. The receptors were sampled from a woman aged 40 to 50 in good health and CMV-seropositive.

For this clone: Lacking the conserved final phenylalanine or tryptophan, this CDR3 likely reflects a read error. The DNA is omitted, as the CDR3 cannot be located on it reliably, and the CDR3 follows TCRdb's listing. This chain links TRBV28 with TRBJ2-3; TRBD2 is taken as the D call from the table, unchecked against the DNA. The germline CDR1 and CDR2 sequences are MDHEN and SYDVKM. The CDR3 is 8 amino acids long, termini counted. CDR3 protein: CASSLIDC.

The chain recombines TRBV28 with TRBJ1-2; a possible D gene is TRBD1 (6 bases). V lost 5 bases and J 8 bases, leaving 21 bases between the germline ends. The CDR3 is 15 amino acids. Germline V gene sequence: CDR1 MDHEN, CDR2 SYDVKM. The CDR3, as DNA: TGTGCCAGCAGTACACTAAACTGGCAGGGGAAGGGCTACACCTTC. It specifies CASSTLNWQGKGYTF.

In its sample, this clone was seen a few times. The chain recombines TRBV19 with TRBJ2-3; the D is unclear. V dropped 5 bases and J dropped 4 bases, with 10 bases sitting between them. The CDR3 has 13 amino acids. CDR1 and CDR2 from the germline V gene are LNHDA and SQIVND (reference sequence). CDR3 region: CASSLLEADTQYF. CDR3 in DNA: TGTGCCAGTAGTTTGTTAGAAGCAGATACGCAGTATTTT.

The rearrangement joins TRBV7-9 to TRBJ2-3, with 8 bases identical to TRBD1. This CDR3 contains 16 residues. The V segment lost 5 bases and the J segment 3 bases; nucleotides outside the gene matches: 10. Germline lookup yields CDR1 SEHNR and CDR2 FQNEAQ (reference sequence). The CDR3 loop reads CASSRRTGSWTDTQYF. CDR3 bases: TGTGCCAGCAGCCGAAGGACAGGGAGTTGGACAGATACGCAGTATTTT.

The genes are TRBV6-5 and TRBJ1-1; 7 nucleotides align to TRBD1. The V gene end was trimmed by 7 bases and the J gene end by 5 bases; junction bases not matched to a gene: 13. Germline assignment: CDR1 MNHEY and CDR2 SVGAGI. This CDR3 has 15 residues. This CDR3 reads CASMGRRQGKTEAFF. CDR3 DNA: TGTGCCAGCATGGGCCGAAGACAGGGTAAGACTGAAGCTTTCTTT.

The chain couples TRBV2 to TRBJ2-7; 11 bases are a match to TRBD2. The CDR3 length is 14 residues. The germline CDR1 and CDR2 sequences are SNHLY and FYNNEI. The V segment lost 8 bases and the J segment 3 bases; nucleotides outside the gene matches: 6. CDR3 nucleotide sequence: TGTGCCAGCCTCGGACTAGCGGGTATCTACGAGCAGTACTTC. It encodes CASLGLAGIYEQYF.

This rearrangement joins TRBV27 to TRBJ2-1; 10 positions agree with TRBD2. Germline V lookup: CDR1 MNHEY, CDR2 SMNVEV (reference sequence). CDR3 length equals 17 residues. With 0 bases clipped from V and 8 bases from J, the junction kept 10 bases outside the gene matches. Here the CDR3 DNA reads TGTGCCAGCAGTTTATCGGAGGGGAGCGGGAGGGCGGATGAGCAGTTCTTC. Protein product: CASSLSEGSGRADEQFF.

This clone was detected only a few times. The chain joins TRBV2 to TRBJ2-2; 8 nucleotides agree with TRBD2. V lost 2 bases and J lost 1; bases outside the gene matches: 3. CDR3 length equals 16 residues. CDR1 and CDR2 from the germline V gene are SNHLY and FYNNEI. The CDR3 region has the DNA TGTGCCAGCAGTGAATTCGGGGGGGGGAACACCGGGGAGCTGTTTTTT. Residues: CASSEFGGGNTGELFF.

This chain links TRBV15 with TRBJ1-2; TRBD1 might be the D (5 bases). From germline, CDR1 is LNHNV and CDR2 YYDKDF (reference sequence). The CDR3 covers 12 residues. V was clipped by 0 bases and J by 14 bases, with 13 bases between them. CDR3 nucleotides: TGTGCCACCAGCAGAGATCTGGTCAGGGTTACCTTC. It specifies CATSRDLVRVTF.

The chain uses TRBV5-6 and TRBJ2-2; no reliable D call. The CDR3 covers 13 residues. The germline V gene has CDR1 SGHDT and CDR2 YYEEEE. V was pared by 1 base and J by 5 bases, with 6 bases between. The CDR3 DNA reads TGTGCCAGCAGCTTGATGCGTACCGGGGAGCTGTTTTTT. This gives the protein CASSLMRTGELFF.

This chain's CDR3 is CATSRDFRTGNHEQYF. As DNA, the CDR3 is TGTGCCACCAGCAGAGATTTTAGGACAGGAAATCACGAGCAGTACTTC. The V call is TRBV15, the J call TRBJ2-7, with 7 nucleotides matching TRBD1. V shed 0 bases, J shed 5 bases, and the junction held 10 bases outside the gene matches. This CDR3 contains 16 residues. Germline V gives CDR1 LNHNV, CDR2 YYDKDF (reference sequence).

The CDR3, as DNA: TGTGCCACCGTCAGGGGGGCTGTCGCCTACGAGCAGTACTTC. Encoded protein: CATVRGAVAYEQYF. The chain recombines TRBV6-1 with TRBJ2-7, with a tentative D call TRBD1 (7 bases). This CDR3 contains 14 residues. CDR1 and CDR2 from the germline V gene are MNHNS and SASEGT. V shed 10 bases and J shed 2 bases, with 18 bases lying between them.

This chain uses TRBV10-3 with TRBJ2-5; 12 nucleotides align to TRBD2. TRBJ2-7 matches the DNA end more closely, so the J call is doubtful. Germline V gene lookup returns CDR1 ENHRY and CDR2 SYGVKD. The CDR3 runs 16 residues. CDR3 in amino acids: CAISGLAGALSDEQYF. The CDR3 coding sequence is TGTGCCATCAGTGGACTAGCGGGAGCCCTATCAGACGAGCAGTACTTC.

The V and J genes are TRBV5-6 and TRBJ1-5; possible D gene TRBD1, 6 bases. Germline lookup yields CDR1 SGHDT and CDR2 YYEEEE. The V end was cut by 1 base, the J end by 11 bases, with 25 bases between. CDR3 length: 17 amino acids. The CDR3 sequence is CASSLFPQDPQGGAQHF. The CDR3 DNA follows: TGTGCCAGCAGCTTGTTCCCCCAGGACCCACAAGGGGGGGCCCAGCATTTT.

The CDR3 coding sequence is TGTGCCAGCAGTGAAAGAGAATTAGCACATGAAAAACTGTTTTTT. Translating it yields CASSERELAHEKLFF. J is TRBJ1-4 and V is TRBV2; D unresolved. The CDR3 extends over 15 amino acids. V was pared by 2 bases and J by 6 bases, with 13 bases between. Germline CDR1 reads SNHLY; CDR2 reads FYNNEI.

V and J are TRBV4-1 and TRBJ1-2, with 9 bases that match TRBD1. The CDR3 has 15 amino acids. CDR1 and CDR2 from the germline V gene are MGHRA and YSYEKL. V lost 5 bases, J lost 0 bases, and 4 bases stayed unmatched. Here the CDR3 DNA reads TGCGCCAGCAGCTTCCGACAGGGGGCTAACTATGGCTACACCTTC. Its translation is CASSFRQGANYGYTF.

The CDR3 loop is CASAKGSGEKDEQYF. The CDR3, as DNA: TGTGCCAGCGCCAAGGGAAGCGGGGAGAAGGACGAGCAGTACTTC. This chain connects TRBV11-3 to TRBJ2-7; 7 bases fit TRBD2. Germline CDR1 and CDR2: SGHNT and YENEEA. This CDR3 has 15 amino acids. With V trimmed by 8 bases and J by 5 bases, 15 bases remained unmatched.

V is TRBV5-1 and J is TRBJ1-6; possibly TRBD1 for D (5 bases). Per germline, CDR1 SGHRS and CDR2 YFSETQ. This CDR3 is built from 15 residues. Trimming removed 1 base from V and 6 bases from J, with 11 bases in between. The DNA for the CDR3 is TGCGCCAGCAGCTTGTCCGGGGGACCTAATTCACCCCTCCACTTT. Encoded protein: CASSLSGGPNSPLHF. Based on the CDR3 plus reference TRBV5-1 and TRBJ1-6, the full variable domain is KAGVTQTPRYLIKTRGQQVTLSCSPISGHRSVSWYQQTPGQGLQFLFEYFSETQRNKGNFPGRFSGRQFSNSRSEMNVSTLELGDSALYLCASSLSGGPNSPLHFGNGTRLTVT.

The rearrangement links TRBV28 to TRBJ1-4; D is possibly TRBD1 (6 bases). Deletions cut 2 bases from V and 3 bases from J, with 16 bases between. Germline values: CDR1 MDHEN, CDR2 SYDVKM. The CDR3 consists of 17 residues. The CDR3 bases are TGTGCCAGCAGTTTAAGGGCAACAGGGATGTCTAATGAAAAACTGTTTTTT. Translating gives CASSLRATGMSNEKLFF.

Only one count was recorded for this clone. CDR3 loop: CASSAGQGVVYEQYF. The CDR3 DNA follows: TGTGCCAGCAGCGCGGGACAGGGGGTGGTCTACGAGCAGTACTTC. J is TRBJ2-7 and V is TRBV2; the match to TRBD1 covers 11 bases. Germline V CDR1 and CDR2: SNHLY, FYNNEI. Trimming took 6 bases from V and 3 from J; bases not matched to a gene: 7. CDR3 length: 15 amino acids. Full variable domain (rest looked up from reference TRBV2 and TRBJ2-7): EPEVTQTPSHQVTQMGQEVILRCVPISNHLYFYWYRQILGQKVEFLVSFYNNEISEKSEIFDDQFSVERPDGSNFTLKIRSTKLEDSAMYFCASSAGQGVVYEQYFGPGTRLTVT.

In DNA form, the CDR3 reads TGTGCCAGCAGTGACGGGACAGTTGAAGCTTTCTTT. This codes for CASSDGTVEAFF. The gene calls are TRBV6-5 and TRBJ1-1, with 7 bases lining up with TRBD1. The CDR3 is 12 amino acids. The germline gives CDR1 MNHEY, CDR2 SVGAGI. Trimming cost V 5 bases and J 7 bases; bases outside gene matches: 4.

This chain connects TRBV19 to TRBJ1-5; 9 bases match TRBD1. With V trimmed by 6 bases and J by 2 bases, 8 bases remained unmatched. CDR1 is LNHDA, CDR2 SQIVND, per germline (reference sequence). CDR3 length: 16 residues. CDR3 nucleotides: TGTGCCAGTAGGCACGGACAGGGGAAGGGCAATCAGCCCCAGCATTTT. Its translation is CASRHGQGKGNQPQHF.

The rearrangement joins TRBV6-6 to TRBJ2-7; TRBD2 matches 8 bases. CDR3 length: 11 residues. Germline V CDR1 and CDR2: MNHNY, SVGAGI (reference sequence). J was trimmed by 11 bases and V by 0 bases; bases with no gene match: 0. The chain's CDR3 is CASSYSGLEYF. The CDR3 DNA reads as TGTGCCAGCAGTTACTCGGGACTAGAGTACTTC.

This clone was seen once. This rearrangement joins TRBV5-4 to TRBJ2-5, with D unclear. The DNA end favors TRBJ2-7, so the J call may be wrong. Per the germline V gene, CDR1 is SGHNT and CDR2 is YYREEE (reference sequence). This CDR3 contains 12 residues. This CDR3 is CASSSNSYEQYF. The CDR3 DNA reads as TGTGCCAGCAGCTCGAACTCCTACGAGCAGTACTTC.

The chain links TRBV7-6 to TRBJ2-3; 9 bases align to TRBD2. The CDR3 spans 16 residues. V shed 5 bases and J 2 bases; nucleotides not matched to a gene: 8. Per the germline V gene, CDR1 is SGHVS and CDR2 is FNYEAQ. DNA for the CDR3: TGTGCCAGCAGCGTATTCGGCGGGGGGGACACAGATACGCAGTATTTT. As protein: CASSVFGGGDTDTQYF.

The chain employs TRBV5-8 and TRBJ1-5, with TRBD1 matching 7 bases. The J segment lost 4 bases and the V segment lost 1 base, leaving 8 bases of the junction unmatched. The CDR3 contains 16 residues. Germline V lookup: CDR1 SGHTS, CDR2 YDEGEE. CDR3 in amino acids: CASSLTGVLANQPQHF. In nucleotides, the CDR3 is TGTGCCAGCAGCTTGACAGGGGTACTTGCAAATCAGCCCCAGCATTTT.

This clone has just one count. This chain links TRBV7-9 with TRBJ1-1; D is unclear. Trimming shortened V by 3 bases and J by 5 bases, and 10 bases separated the two germline ends. The CDR3 has 13 amino acids. The V gene's germline CDR1 is SEHNR and CDR2 FQNEAQ (reference sequence). The CDR3 region has the DNA TGTGCCAGCAGCTTGCCCTCCCGGACTGAAGCTTTCTTT. As protein: CASSLPSRTEAFF.

This chain joins TRBV7-2 and TRBJ2-5; perhaps TRBD1 as D (6 bases). CDR1 and CDR2 from the germline V gene are SGHTA and FQGNSA. Trimming pared 2 bases from V and 5 bases from J, leaving 9 bases between. The CDR3 consists of 13 residues. CDR3: CASSLQGWETQYF. The CDR3 DNA is TGTGCCAGCAGCTTACAGGGGTGGGAGACCCAGTACTTC.

The V call is TRBV7-8, the J call TRBJ2-1, with a weak D call TRBD2 (5 bases). V lost 5 bases and J lost 0, with 14 bases in between. The CDR3 has 16 amino acids. CDR1 SGHVS and CDR2 FQNEAQ come from the germline V gene. CDR3 nucleotide sequence: TGTGCCAGCAGCACCAGGACTGGAAGCTCCTACAATGAGCAGTTCTTC. Its translation: CASSTRTGSSYNEQFF.